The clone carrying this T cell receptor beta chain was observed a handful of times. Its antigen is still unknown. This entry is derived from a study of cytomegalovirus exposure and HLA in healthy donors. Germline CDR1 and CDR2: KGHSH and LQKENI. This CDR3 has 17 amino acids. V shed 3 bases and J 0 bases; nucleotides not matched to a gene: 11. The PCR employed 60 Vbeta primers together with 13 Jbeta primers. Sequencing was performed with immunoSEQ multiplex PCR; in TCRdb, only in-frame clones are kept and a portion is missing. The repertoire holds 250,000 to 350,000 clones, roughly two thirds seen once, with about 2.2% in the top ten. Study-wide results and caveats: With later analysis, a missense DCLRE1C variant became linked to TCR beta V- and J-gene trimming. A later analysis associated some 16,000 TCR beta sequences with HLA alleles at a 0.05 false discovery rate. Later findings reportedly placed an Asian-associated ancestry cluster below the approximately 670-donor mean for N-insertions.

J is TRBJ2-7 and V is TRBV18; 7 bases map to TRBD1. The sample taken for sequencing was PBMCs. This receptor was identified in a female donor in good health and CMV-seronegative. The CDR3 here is CASSPPMTGNRSYEQYF. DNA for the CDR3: TGTGCCAGCTCACCGCCTATGACAGGGAACCGCTCCTACGAGCAGTACTTC.